Listed here are 14 T cell receptor beta chains from one sample, sequenced in a study of cytomegalovirus exposure and HLA in healthy donors. PCR amplification relied on 60 Vbeta primers (plus 13 Jbeta primers). The assay was immunoSEQ multiplex PCR, and TCRdb's table has in-frame clones only and misses some. The table has under 85,000 clones, 60% to 70% seen once. Source material: PBMCs. The receptors shown here come from a man aged 40-49 years in good health and CMV-seropositive.

V gene TRBV10-3 combines with J gene TRBJ2-7; no clear D. V lost 3 bases, J lost 2 bases, and 8 bases lay in between. Germline CDR1 ENHRY, CDR2 SYGVKD. The CDR3 spans 13 residues. CDR3 DNA sequence: TGTGCCATCAGTGATTACAACGCCTACGAGCAGTACTTC. This encodes CAISDYNAYEQYF.

The chain has TRBV6-5 and TRBJ1-4; no reliable D call. The CDR3 contains 14 residues. V lost 4 bases and J 3 bases, leaving 9 bases between the germline ends. Germline V gene data show CDR1 as MNHEY and CDR2 as SVGAGI. The CDR3 loop is CASSSGVSNEKLFF. The CDR3 nucleotides are TGTGCCAGCAGTTCCGGGGTTTCTAATGAAAAACTGTTTTTT.

The V and J genes are TRBV27 and TRBJ1-5; no reliable D call. Germline loops: CDR1 MNHEY, CDR2 SMNVEV (reference sequence). V gave up 6 bases and J gave up 4 bases, with 10 bases separating them. The CDR3 consists of 13 residues. The CDR3 nucleotides are TGTGCCAGCAGGGACGGGGAAAATCAGCCCCAGCATTTT. Residues: CASRDGENQPQHF.

In this sample, this clone turned up a few times. The chain employs TRBV6-4 and TRBJ2-2; 8 bases fit TRBD2. This CDR3 is built from 14 residues. Per germline, CDR1 MRHNA and CDR2 SNTAGT. V lost 2 bases and J lost 4; bases outside the gene matches: 0. CDR3 region: CASSDGTSTGELFF. DNA for the CDR3: TGTGCCAGCAGTGACGGGACTAGCACCGGGGAGCTGTTTTTT.

The chain links TRBV6-5 to TRBJ1-2, with D perhaps matching TRBD1 (5 bases). The CDR3 is made up of 13 amino acids. The germline CDR1 and CDR2 sequences are MNHEY and SVGAGI. V was cut by 6 bases and J by 3 bases, with 11 bases left in between. In nucleotides, the CDR3 is TGTGCCAGCAGCCCGGGAGGGGACTATGGCTACACCTTC. Amino acids: CASSPGGDYGYTF.

The chain is built from TRBV7-8 and TRBJ1-3, with TRBD1 as a possible D gene (6 bases). Germline values: CDR1 SGHVS, CDR2 FQNEAQ. Trimming cost V 2 bases and J 4 bases, with 12 bases left between them. The CDR3 is 15 amino acids. The CDR3 nucleotides read TGTGCCAGCAGCTTATACAGGGATTCGGGAAACACCATATATTTT. Protein product: CASSLYRDSGNTIYF.

The chain links TRBV7-3 to TRBJ2-1; maybe TRBD2 (5 bases). The CDR3 is 15 amino acids. Per germline, CDR1 SGHTA and CDR2 FQGTGA. V was trimmed by 3 bases and J by 5 bases, leaving 14 bases between them. CDR3 residues: CASSLWASQNNEQFF. CDR3 nucleotides: TGTGCCAGCAGCTTGTGGGCTAGCCAAAACAATGAGCAGTTCTTC.

V usage is TRBV28 and J usage is TRBJ1-5, with D possibly matching TRBD1 (6 bases). The ends were cut back, 10 bases at V and 6 bases at J, with 19 bases in the middle. This CDR3 has 14 residues. CDR1 and CDR2 (germline): MDHEN, SYDVKM. Here the CDR3 reads CATRGQFSGQPQHF. The CDR3 DNA reads TGTGCCACCAGAGGACAGTTCTCGGGTCAGCCCCAGCATTTT. The whole variable domain, filled in from reference TRBV28 and TRBJ1-5, reads DVKVTQSSRYLVKRTGEKVFLECVQDMDHENMFWYRQDPGLGLRLIYFSYDVKMKEKGDIPEGYSVSREKKERFSLILESASTNQTSMYLCATRGQFSGQPQHFGDGTRLSIL.

The rearrangement joins TRBV7-9 to TRBJ2-1, with unresolved D. The CDR3 is made up of 14 amino acids. Germline V CDR1 and CDR2: SEHNR, FQNEAQ (reference sequence). V lost 5 bases to trimming and J lost 1 base, with 9 bases between them. In DNA form, the CDR3 reads TGTGCCAGCAGCACGTCGGTATCCTACAATGAGCAGTTCTTC. Amino acids: CASSTSVSYNEQFF.

DNA of the CDR3: TGTGCCAGCACCCCACCGGGACAGATGAACACTGAAGCTTTCTTT. Its translation is CASTPPGQMNTEAFF. The rearrangement uses TRBV6-5 and TRBJ1-1, with TRBD1 matching 7 bases. Germline V lookup: CDR1 MNHEY, CDR2 SVGAGI. The CDR3 has 15 amino acids. The V segment lost 7 bases and the J segment 0 bases; nucleotides outside the gene matches: 8.

DNA for the CDR3: TGTGCCAGCTCACCTAGGTCGGAGAGTCTTAATGAAAAACTGTTTTTT. It encodes CASSPRSESLNEKLFF. The chain uses TRBV18 and TRBJ1-4; D is unresolved. V was cut by 3 bases and J by 4 bases, with 15 bases left in between. CDR1 and CDR2 from the germline V gene are KGHSH and LQKENI. The CDR3 is made up of 16 amino acids.

In this sample, this clone turned up a few times. This chain links TRBV7-3 with TRBJ2-7, with TRBD1 matching over 9 bases. CDR1 is SGHTA, CDR2 FQGTGA, per germline. The J segment lost 5 bases and the V segment lost 4 bases, leaving 3 bases of the junction unmatched. This CDR3 comprises 13 residues. The DNA for the CDR3 is TGTGCCAGCAGCTCCGGACAGGGGAACGAGCAGTACTTC. Protein sequence: CASSSGQGNEQYF.

This chain's CDR3 is CASSQNQETQYF. The CDR3 bases are TGTGCCAGCAGCCAAAACCAAGAGACCCAGTACTTC. This chain joins TRBV7-6 and TRBJ2-5; the D is unclear. Trimming left V 5 bases short and J 0 bases short, with 4 bases between. The length of the CDR3 is 12 residues. Germline assignment: CDR1 SGHVS and CDR2 FNYEAQ.

This clone showed up just a few times. CDR3 protein: CASSPGWRPNTEAFF. For the CDR3, the DNA is TGTGCCAGCAGCCCGGGTTGGAGGCCGAACACTGAAGCTTTCTTT. J is TRBJ1-1 and V is TRBV5-4; no definite D call. Germline values: CDR1 SGHNT, CDR2 YYREEE (reference sequence). The CDR3 runs 15 residues. With 4 bases removed from V and 1 base from J, the gap between germline ends came to 14 bases.